This section outlines one T cell receptor (beta chain) sequence together with its context. What it binds is unknown. The data were produced by immunoSEQ multiplex PCR, yet TCRdb's version contains in-frame clones alone and is incomplete. The table includes approximately 21,000 clones, more than 75% detected once. The data derive from a study of CD4 T cells in relation to SARS-CoV-2 and coronaviruses. Study in general: ViraFEST: roughly 10-day antigen culture of PBMCs, then TCR beta CDR3 sequencing. Negative control cultures got HIV-1 Nef peptides or no peptide.

This CDR3 region has 12 residues. The V end lost 6 bases, the J end lost 4 bases, and 9 bases lay between the germline ends. Germline-derived CDR1 and CDR2 are SEHNR and FQNEAQ (reference sequence). Study-level points and caveats: The cross-reactivity analysis covered only spike protein, not other viral proteins.

CD4+ T cells from unexposed donors were obtained before the COVID-19 pandemic (2011-2018). After 10 to 11 days of culture, CD4+ T cells were isolated. As cell numbers allowed, unexposed-donor CD4+ T cells faced SARS-CoV-2 S/N and four cold-coronavirus spikes. The chain carries TRBV7-9 and TRBJ1-1, with no clear D. This sequence was found in a human donor in good health. The sample taken for sequencing was CD4+ T cells from PBMCs, cultured in vitro. In nucleotides, the CDR3 is TGTGCCAGCAGTCTAATGGGCACTGAAGCTTTCTTT. As protein: CASSLMGTEAFF.